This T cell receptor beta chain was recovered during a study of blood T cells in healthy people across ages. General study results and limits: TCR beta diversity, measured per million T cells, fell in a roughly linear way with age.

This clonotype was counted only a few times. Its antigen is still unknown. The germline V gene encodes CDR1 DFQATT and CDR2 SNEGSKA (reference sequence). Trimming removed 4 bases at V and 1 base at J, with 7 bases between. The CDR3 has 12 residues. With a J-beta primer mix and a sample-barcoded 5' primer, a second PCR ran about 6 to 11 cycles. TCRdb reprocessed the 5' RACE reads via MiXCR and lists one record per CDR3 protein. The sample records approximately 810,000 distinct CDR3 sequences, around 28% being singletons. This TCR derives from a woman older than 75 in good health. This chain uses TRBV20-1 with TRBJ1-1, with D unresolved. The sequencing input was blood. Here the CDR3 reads CSAKEGNTEAFF. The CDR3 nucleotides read TGCAGTGCTAAGGAAGGGAACACTGAAGCTTTCTTT.